These T cell receptor beta chains were read from a single sample in a study of PD-1 blockade in classical Hodgkin lymphoma. Sequencing used immunoSEQ multiplex PCR; TCRdb keeps in-frame clones, though not all of them. The sample lists roughly 100,000 clones, more than 70% occurring once. Source: peripheral blood mononuclear cells (PBMCs), taken before the fourth cycle of nivolumab. Receptor source: a human donor with classical Hodgkin lymphoma. Both conserved end residues are part of each CDR3. Fields, in order: CDR3 protein, CDR3 DNA, V gene, J gene, D gene. The D gene is left open where the match is weak.

CDR3 protein: CASGVGTRLKETQYF
CDR3 DNA: TGTGCCAGCGGTGTGGGGACAAGACTCAAAGAGACCCAGTACTTC
V gene: TRBV7-2
J gene: TRBJ2-5
D gene: NA

CDR3 protein: CASSRQGSSTDTQYF
CDR3 DNA: TGTGCCAGCAGCCGACAGGGGTCTAGCACAGATACGCAGTATTTT
V gene: TRBV5-4
J gene: TRBJ2-3
D gene: TRBD1

CDR3 protein: CASGLAGGVVQFF
CDR3 DNA: TGTGCCAGCGGCTTAGCGGGAGGGGTAGTGCAGTTCTTC
V gene: TRBV14
J gene: TRBJ2-1
D gene: TRBD2

CDR3 protein: CASSPIGLATYNEQFF
CDR3 DNA: TGTGCCAGCAGCCCCATTGGGCTAGCGACGTACAATGAGCAGTTCTTC
V gene: TRBV5-8
J gene: TRBJ2-1
D gene: NA

CDR3 protein: CASSRGTGGRTEAFF
CDR3 DNA: TGTGCCAGTAGTAGAGGGACAGGGGGCAGGACTGAAGCTTTCTTT
V gene: TRBV19
J gene: TRBJ1-1
D gene: TRBD1

CDR3 protein: CASSQDSLSEQYF
CDR3 DNA: TGTGCCAGCAGCCAAGATTCGTTGAGCGAGCAGTACTTC
V gene: TRBV14
J gene: TRBJ2-7
D gene: NA

CDR3 protein: CASSPRSVWDEQYF
CDR3 DNA: TGTGCCAGCAGTCCCCGCAGCGTGTGGGACGAGCAGTACTTC
V gene: TRBV28
J gene: TRBJ2-7
D gene: NA

CDR3 protein: CASSVVGGRTEAFF
CDR3 DNA: TGTGCCAGCAGCGTAGTTGGGGGAAGGACTGAAGCTTTCTTT
V gene: TRBV9
J gene: TRBJ1-1
D gene: NA

CDR3 protein: CASSLGTSTDTQYF
CDR3 DNA: TGTGCCAGCAGCTTGGGGACTAGCACAGATACGCAGTATTTT
V gene: TRBV5-8
J gene: TRBJ2-3
D gene: NA

CDR3 protein: CASAHGTDTQYF
CDR3 DNA: TGTGCCAGCGCACACGGCACAGATACGCAGTATTTT
V gene: TRBV7-9
J gene: TRBJ2-3
D gene: NA

CDR3 protein: CASSERNQGAATEAFF
CDR3 DNA: TGTGCCAGCAGTGAACGGAACCAGGGGGCTGCCACTGAAGCTTTCTTT
V gene: TRBV6-1
J gene: TRBJ1-1
D gene: TRBD1

CDR3 protein: CASSLQGTEQYF
CDR3 DNA: TGTGCCAGCAGTTTACAGGGCACCGAGCAGTACTTC
V gene: TRBV6-5
J gene: TRBJ2-7
D gene: NA